Sequencing of this T cell receptor beta chain was carried out in a study of Graves' ophthalmopathy and Graves' hyperthyroidism. General study findings and limits: Blood contained most expanded thyroid clonotypes exceeding 0.001 frequency.

Amplifying from RNA transcripts, the study obtained TCR beta CDR3 regions. HTBI primers served in a first-round RT-PCR, which a second-round multiplex PCR followed. One entry per CDR3 protein, called by TCRdb with MiXCR from the multiplex PCR reads. The sample comprises 600,000 to 700,000 distinct CDR3 sequences, about two fifths of which are singletons, and more than 3% rests with the top ten. Germline lookup yields CDR1 MNHNY and CDR2 SVGAGI (reference sequence). This CDR3 is 16 amino acids long. Trimming cost V 7 bases and J 0 bases, with 18 bases left between them. This clonotype was observed a few times. What it binds is unknown.

The sample consisted of peripheral blood. The V call is TRBV6-6, the J call TRBJ1-1, with no clear D. This TCR came from an adult man with Graves' ophthalmopathy. CDR3 DNA: TGTGCCAGCAACCCTACGAGTGGGTCTGTGAACACTGAAGCTTTCTTT. It encodes CASNPTSGSVNTEAFF.